The clone carrying this T cell receptor (beta chain) appeared a single time. Its specificity is not known. The CDR3 covers 12 residues. The germline V gene encodes CDR1 SGHVS and CDR2 FQNEAQ. The ends were cut back, 2 bases at V and 6 bases at J, with 7 bases in the middle. This sample was included in a study of T cell responses to AZD1222 COVID-19 vaccine. Study-wide points: Epitopes outside B.1.351 and B.1.1.7 mutated regions reportedly drew nearly half of spike TCRs. Baseline seropositives among AZD1222 recipients totaled only six or seven. Across the whole spike, CD4 TCRs peaked at regions 160-218 and 743-854. Donor demographics were predominantly white British with a female majority; clonal diversity may be underestimated.

The assay was immunoSEQ multiplex PCR, and TCRdb's table has in-frame clones only and misses some. The table lists approximately 140,000 clones, around 91% of them singletons. The J gene is TRBJ1-1, the V gene TRBV7-8; D ambiguous. The sample here was peripheral blood, taken 28 days after the second AZD1222 dose. The receptor's source is an adult who received the AZD1222 COVID-19 vaccine. The CDR3 sequence is CASSLWEAEAFF. CDR3 DNA: TGTGCCAGCAGCTTATGGGAGGCTGAAGCTTTCTTT.